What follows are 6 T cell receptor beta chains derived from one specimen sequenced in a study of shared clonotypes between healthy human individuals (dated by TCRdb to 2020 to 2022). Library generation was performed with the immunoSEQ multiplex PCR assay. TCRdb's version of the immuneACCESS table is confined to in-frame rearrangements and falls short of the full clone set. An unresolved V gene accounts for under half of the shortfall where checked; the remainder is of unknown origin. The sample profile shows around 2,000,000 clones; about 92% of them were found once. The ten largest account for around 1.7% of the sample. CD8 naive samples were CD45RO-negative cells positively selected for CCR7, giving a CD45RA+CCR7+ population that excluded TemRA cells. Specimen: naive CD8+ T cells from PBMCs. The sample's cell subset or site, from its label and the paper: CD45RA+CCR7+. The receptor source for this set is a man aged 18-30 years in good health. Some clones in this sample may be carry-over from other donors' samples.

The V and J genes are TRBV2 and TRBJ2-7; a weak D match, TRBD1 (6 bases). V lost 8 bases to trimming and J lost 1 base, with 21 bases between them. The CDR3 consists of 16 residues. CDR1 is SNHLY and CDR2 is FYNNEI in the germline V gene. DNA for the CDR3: TGTGCCAGCCTAATGAGCCCCGGACAGAGATCCTACGAGCAGTACTTC. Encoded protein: CASLMSPGQRSYEQYF. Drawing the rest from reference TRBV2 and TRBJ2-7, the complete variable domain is EPEVTQTPSHQVTQMGQEVILRCVPISNHLYFYWYRQILGQKVEFLVSFYNNEISEKSEIFDDQFSVERPDGSNFTLKIRSTKLEDSAMYFCASLMSPGQRSYEQYFGPGTRLTVT.

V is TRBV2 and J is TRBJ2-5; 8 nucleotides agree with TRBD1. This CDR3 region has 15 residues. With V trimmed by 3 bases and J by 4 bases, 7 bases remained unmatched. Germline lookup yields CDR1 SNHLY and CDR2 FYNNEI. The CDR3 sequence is CASSDGRGRVETQYF. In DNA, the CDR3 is TGTGCCAGCAGTGATGGCAGGGGGCGCGTAGAGACCCAGTACTTC.

The CDR3 bases are TGTGCCAGCAGCCCTACCGACTTGCGGGAATTCGAGACCCAGTACTTC. Translating gives CASSPTDLREFETQYF. The gene calls are TRBV7-9 and TRBJ2-5; tentative D call: TRBD2 (6 bases). CDR1 and CDR2 (germline): SEHNR, FQNEAQ (reference sequence). The CDR3 contains 16 residues. Trimming took 5 bases from V and 5 from J, leaving 21 bases between them.

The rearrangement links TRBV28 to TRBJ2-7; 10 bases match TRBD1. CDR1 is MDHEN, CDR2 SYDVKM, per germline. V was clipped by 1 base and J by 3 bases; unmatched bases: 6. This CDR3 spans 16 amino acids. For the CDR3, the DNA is TGTGCCAGCAGTTTATTGGGGACAGGGGTTTTCTACGAGCAGTACTTC. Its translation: CASSLLGTGVFYEQYF.

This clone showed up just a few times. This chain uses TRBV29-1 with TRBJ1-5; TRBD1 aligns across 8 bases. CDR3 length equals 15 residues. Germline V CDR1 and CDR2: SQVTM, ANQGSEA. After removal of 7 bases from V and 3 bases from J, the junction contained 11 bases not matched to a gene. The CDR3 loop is CSALSGQGSNQPQHF. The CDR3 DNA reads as TGCAGCGCCCTCTCCGGACAGGGCTCCAATCAGCCCCAGCATTTT.

CDR3 DNA sequence: TGTGCCAGCAGCTTGGTCCTGGGCACAGATACGCAGTATTTT. It is translated as CASSLVLGTDTQYF. V gene TRBV5-6 combines with J gene TRBJ2-3; D remains unclear. CDR3 size: 14 residues. The V end was cut by 0 bases, the J end by 1 base, with 6 bases between. The germline V gene encodes CDR1 SGHDT and CDR2 YYEEEE. Together with reference TRBV5-6 and TRBJ2-3, the CDR3 gives the full variable domain: DAGVTQSPTHLIKTRGQQVTLRCSPKSGHDTVSWYQQALGQGPQFIFQYYEEEERQRGNFPDRFSGHQFPNYSSELNVNALLLGDSALYLCASSLVLGTDTQYFGPGTRLTVL.